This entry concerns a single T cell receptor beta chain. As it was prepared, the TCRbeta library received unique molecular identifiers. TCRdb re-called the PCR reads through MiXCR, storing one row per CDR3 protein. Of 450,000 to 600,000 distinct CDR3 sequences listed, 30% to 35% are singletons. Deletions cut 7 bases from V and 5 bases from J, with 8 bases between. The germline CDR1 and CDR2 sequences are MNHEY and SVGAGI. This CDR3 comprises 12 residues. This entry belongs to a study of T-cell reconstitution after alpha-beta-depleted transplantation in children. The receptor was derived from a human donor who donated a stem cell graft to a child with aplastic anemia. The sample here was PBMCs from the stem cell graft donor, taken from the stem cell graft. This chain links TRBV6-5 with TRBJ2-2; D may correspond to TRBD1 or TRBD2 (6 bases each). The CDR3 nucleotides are TGTGCCAGCAAGGGGGGAACCGGGGAGCTGTTTTTT. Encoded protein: CASKGGTGELFF.